This TCR beta chain was sequenced during a study of T cell changes during pregnancy in multiple sclerosis. V trimming: 4 bases; J trimming: 5 bases; junction bases outside the gene matches: 3. The CDR3 has 15 residues. The germline gives CDR1 SGHNT, CDR2 YYREEE (reference sequence). This clone showed up just once. TCRdb's table, derived via immunoSEQ multiplex PCR, lists solely in-frame clones and lacks some. The data hold about 28,000 clones, with around nine tenths observed a single time. This specimen consisted of CD4+ T cells from peripheral blood mononuclear cells, obtained in the first trimester of pregnancy. V is TRBV5-4 and J is TRBJ2-1; 13 positions agree with TRBD2. The receptor was derived from a female donor in good health, enrolled as a control in a pregnancy study. The CDR3 protein is CASSRTSGGDNEQFF. CDR3 in DNA: TGTGCCAGCAGCCGTACTAGCGGGGGGGACAATGAGCAGTTCTTC.